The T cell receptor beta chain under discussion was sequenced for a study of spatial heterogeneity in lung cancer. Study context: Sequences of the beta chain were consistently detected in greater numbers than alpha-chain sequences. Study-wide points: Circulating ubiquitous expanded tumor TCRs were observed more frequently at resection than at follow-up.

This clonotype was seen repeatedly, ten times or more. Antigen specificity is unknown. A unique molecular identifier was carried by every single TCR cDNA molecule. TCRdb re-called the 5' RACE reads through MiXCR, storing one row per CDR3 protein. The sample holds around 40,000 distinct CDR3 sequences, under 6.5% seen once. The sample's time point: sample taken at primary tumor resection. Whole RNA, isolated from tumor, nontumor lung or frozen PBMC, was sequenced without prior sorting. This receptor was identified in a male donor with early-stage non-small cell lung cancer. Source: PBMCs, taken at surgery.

In nucleotides, the CDR3 is TGTGCCAGCAGCTTCCGGGAGGGCACCGGGGAGCTGTTTTTT. Protein sequence: CASSFREGTGELFF. This chain joins TRBV7-9 and TRBJ2-2; TRBD2 aligns across 8 bases. Looked up from germline, CDR1 is SEHNR and CDR2 is FQNEAQ (reference sequence). Losses at the gene ends were 3 bases for V and 4 bases for J; bases not matched to a gene: 1. The CDR3 is made up of 14 amino acids.